This T cell receptor beta chain stems from a study of T cell repertoires in cytomegalovirus infection. About the study: Indicated by public TCR beta signatures were CMV infection and matching HLA type. Broader study findings: The ex vivo response showed dominance by HLA-C-restricted CMV-specific TCR beta clonotypes. People with CMV and the relevant HLA were identified by cumulative public TCR beta family frequency.

About this clonotype: What it binds is unknown.

Trimming at V came to 5 bases and at J to 7 bases, leaving 11 bases not matched to a gene. This CDR3 is built from 15 residues. Each CDR3 protein gets one entry after TCRdb re-called the reads with MiXCR. This repertoire shows some 390,000 distinct CDR3 sequences, over 15% found once; its top ten account for 7.5% to 9.5%. This receptor was identified in a human donor in good health (CMV status not recorded). Some clones in this sample may be carry-over from other donors' samples. The V and J genes are TRBV12-3 or TRBV12-4 and TRBJ2-4, with 7 bases fitting TRBD2. Sequenced input: PBMCs. For the CDR3, the DNA is TGTGCCAGCAGTGGGGGGGTCGGGGCAGGCAACATTCAGTACTTC. Protein product: CASSGGVGAGNIQYF.